Sequencing of this T cell receptor beta chain was carried out in a study of T-cell reconstitution after alpha-beta-depleted transplantation in children. Whole-study results and caveats: One year after transplant, T-cell counts and diversity came mostly from newly produced T cells. Reported findings indicate that, about two months after transplant, alpha-beta T cells came from several hundred expanded clones, which were derived from non-depleted graft cells.

This clonotype came up many times. Antigen: not known. V was clipped by 6 bases and J by 4 bases; unmatched bases: 17. The CDR3 covers 16 residues. The germline gives CDR1 DFQATT, CDR2 SNEGSKA (reference sequence). A library of TCRbeta sequences, prepared with unique molecular identifiers, was generated. TCRdb ran MiXCR on the PCR reads and lists one entry per CDR3 protein. The table lists 450,000 to 600,000 distinct CDR3 sequences, roughly a tenth of them singletons. The material was PBMCs, obtained before TCRalphabeta/CD19-depleted stem cell transplant. This sequence was found in a child aged 2 to 10 with inherited bone marrow failure, due to receive a stem cell transplant. The chain combines TRBV20-1 with TRBJ1-2, with TRBD1 identical over 7 bases. CDR3 residues: CSALFLNNRGGYGYTF. The CDR3 nucleotides are TGCAGTGCGCTCTTCTTAAATAACAGGGGAGGCTATGGCTACACCTTC.